The 14 T cell receptor beta chains below come from one sample, sequenced in a study of blood T cells in healthy people across ages. Using a J-beta primer mix together with a sample-barcoded 5' primer, a second PCR was run for roughly 6 to 12 cycles. TCRdb reanalysed the 5' RACE reads using MiXCR and keeps one entry per CDR3 protein. The sample has roughly 680,000 distinct CDR3 sequences, around 49% seen once. Material for sequencing was blood. The receptors shown here come from a woman aged 55-70 years in good health.

V is TRBV5-1 and J is TRBJ2-4, with TRBD2 matching 11 bases. Unmatched junction bases numbered 11, after V lost 5 bases and J lost 13 bases. CDR1 and CDR2 from the germline V gene are SGHRS and YFSETQ. This CDR3 is built from 14 residues. The CDR3 loop reads CASSPLAGVYEQYF. In DNA form, the CDR3 reads TGCGCCAGCAGTCCACTAGCGGGAGTGTATGAGCAGTACTTC.

As DNA, the CDR3 is TGTGCCAGCAGGGGCCAGGGACTAGCGGGAGATGGGCAGTTCTTC. It encodes CASRGQGLAGDGQFF. The rearrangement links TRBV12-3 or TRBV12-4 to TRBJ2-1, with 14 bases matching TRBD2. This CDR3 has 15 residues. J lost 12 bases, V lost 6 bases, and 10 bases had no gene match.

The chain combines TRBV11-3 with TRBJ2-4, with D perhaps TRBD1 or TRBD2 (5 bases each). This CDR3 is built from 14 residues. The V end lost 5 bases, the J end lost 4 bases, and 12 bases lay between the germline ends. CDR1 and CDR2 (germline): SGHNT, YENEEA. CDR3 sequence reads: CASSPGRGKNIQYF. CDR3 bases: TGTGCCAGCAGCCCGGGGCGCGGTAAAAACATTCAGTACTTC. Complete variable domain (other parts from reference TRBV11-3 and TRBJ2-4): EAGVVQSPRYKIIEKKQPVAFWCNPISGHNTLYWYLQNLGQGPELLIRYENEEAVDDSQLPKDRFSAERLKGVDSTLKIQPAELGDSAVYLCASSPGRGKNIQYFGAGTRLSVL.

Remarks on this clonotype: One end of the junction varies from germline; a read error may be responsible. This chain connects TRBV20-1 to TRBJ2-1; 13 nucleotides line up with TRBD2. The CDR3 runs 19 residues. Germline values: CDR1 DFQATT, CDR2 SNEGSKA (reference sequence). In DNA, the CDR3 is TGCAGTGCTAGATGGGCAGGGGGGACTAGCGGGAACTCCTACAATGGGCAGTTCTTC. Translated, it gives CSARWAGGTSGNSYNGQFF.

In this sample, this clonotype turned up a few times. The CDR3 loop is CASRGGGSSYEQYF. For the CDR3, the DNA is TGTGCCAGCAGGGGAGGGGGCTCCTCCTACGAGCAGTACTTC. This rearrangement joins TRBV7-2 to TRBJ2-7, with D perhaps assigned TRBD1 or TRBD2 (7 bases each). The CDR3 covers 14 residues. V lost 6 bases to trimming and J lost 0 bases, with 12 bases between them. Germline V gives CDR1 SGHTA, CDR2 FQGNSA.

This clonotype turned up a few times. V and J are TRBV6-6 and TRBJ2-1, with D possibly TRBD1 on 7 matching bases. V was trimmed by 7 bases and J by 0 bases, leaving 13 bases between them. Germline lookup yields CDR1 MNHNY and CDR2 SVGAGI (reference sequence). This CDR3 has 15 amino acids. CDR3 DNA sequence: TGTGCCAGCAACCAGCAGGGGGGCTCCTACAATGAGCAGTTCTTC. Its translation: CASNQQGGSYNEQFF.

Only a few counts were recorded for this clonotype. V gene TRBV4-2 combines with J gene TRBJ2-6; maybe TRBD1 (6 bases). V lost 8 bases, J lost 0 bases, and 11 bases lay in between. Germline V CDR1 and CDR2: LGHNA, YNFKEQ. The CDR3 totals 15 residues. CDR3 residues: CASLRTDSGANVLTF. DNA of the CDR3: TGTGCCAGCCTACGGACAGACTCTGGGGCCAACGTCCTGACTTTC.

The rearrangement joins TRBV5-1 to TRBJ2-7; TRBD2 aligns across 9 bases. Unmatched junction bases numbered 10, after V lost 1 base and J lost 2 bases. Germline values: CDR1 SGHRS, CDR2 YFSETQ. The CDR3 extends over 17 amino acids. CDR3 nucleotide sequence: TGCGCCAGCAGCTTGTCACTAGCGGGCATAACTACCTACGAGCAGTACTTC. It encodes CASSLSLAGITTYEQYF.

A few counts support this clonotype. The chain couples TRBV25-1 to TRBJ2-5; 10 positions agree with TRBD1. With V trimmed by 4 bases and J by 3 bases, 5 bases remained unmatched. Germline V gene data show CDR1 as MGHDK and CDR2 as SYGVNS. The length of the CDR3 is 15 residues. CDR3 protein: CASSGMGTGEETQYF. The DNA of the CDR3 is TGTGCCAGCAGTGGGATGGGGACAGGGGAAGAGACCCAGTACTTC.

This clonotype was seen only once. CDR3 DNA sequence: TGTGCCACCAGCAGTACAGGACGCTGGGACACTGAAGCTTTCTTT. It yields the protein CATSSTGRWDTEAFF. The genes are TRBV15 and TRBJ1-1, with D possibly being TRBD1 (5 bases). The CDR3 length is 15 residues. V gave up 3 bases and J gave up 3 bases, with 14 bases separating them. Per germline, CDR1 LNHNV and CDR2 YYDKDF (reference sequence). Full variable domain (remainder filled in from reference TRBV15 and TRBJ1-1): DAMVIQNPRYQVTQFGKPVTLSCSQTLNHNVMYWYQQKSSQAPKLLFHYYDKDFNNEADTPDNFQSRRPNTSFCFLDIRSPGLGDTAMYLCATSSTGRWDTEAFFGQGTRLTVV.

The CDR3 region is CASSFNAGPYEQYF. DNA of the CDR3: TGTGCCAGCAGCTTCAACGCAGGACCCTACGAGCAGTACTTC. V and J are TRBV7-2 and TRBJ2-7; D not certain. Germline CDR1 and CDR2: SGHTA and FQGNSA. The ends were cut back, 3 bases at V and 2 bases at J, with 11 bases in the middle. CDR3 length: 14 amino acids.

The chain joins TRBV20-1 to TRBJ2-1, with 10 bases matching TRBD2. CDR3 length equals 16 residues. The germline V gene encodes CDR1 DFQATT and CDR2 SNEGSKA (reference sequence). Trimming cost V 3 bases and J 0 bases; bases outside gene matches: 5. DNA of the CDR3: TGCAGTGCTAGGAAAGCGGGAGGGAGCTCCTACAATGAGCAGTTCTTC. As protein: CSARKAGGSSYNEQFF.

This chain's CDR3 is CASRRAGDTQYF. Here the CDR3 DNA reads TGTGCCAGCAGGCGGGCGGGAGATACGCAGTATTTT. V usage is TRBV7-9 and J usage is TRBJ2-3, with a possible D match to TRBD2 (5 bases). Germline V CDR1 and CDR2: SEHNR, FQNEAQ (reference sequence). The CDR3 has 12 amino acids. V lost 6 bases and J 5 bases, leaving 9 bases between the germline ends.

The CDR3 DNA is TGTGCCAGCAGCTTATGGGAGGGCCAACTCAATGAGCAGTTCTTC. Its protein product is CASSLWEGQLNEQFF. V gene TRBV11-2 combines with J gene TRBJ2-1, with 7 bases fitting TRBD2. CDR3 size: 15 residues. CDR1 and CDR2 (germline): SGHAT, FQNNGV. With V trimmed by 2 bases and J by 6 bases, 7 bases remained unmatched.